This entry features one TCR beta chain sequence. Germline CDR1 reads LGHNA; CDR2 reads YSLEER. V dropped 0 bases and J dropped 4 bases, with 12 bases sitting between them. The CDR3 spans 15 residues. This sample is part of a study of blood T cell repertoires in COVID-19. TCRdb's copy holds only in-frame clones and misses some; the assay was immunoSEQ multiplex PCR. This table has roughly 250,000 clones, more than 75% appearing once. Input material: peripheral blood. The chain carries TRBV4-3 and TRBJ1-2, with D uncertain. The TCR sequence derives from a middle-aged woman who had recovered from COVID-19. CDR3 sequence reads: CASSQDGQVAYGYTF. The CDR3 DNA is TGCGCCAGCAGCCAAGATGGGCAGGTGGCCTATGGCTACACCTTC.